These T cell receptor beta chains were read from a single sample in a study of long-term antiretroviral therapy in people with HIV. Sequenced by immunoSEQ multiplex PCR; TCRdb stores in-frame clones only, minus some. This sample has about 17,000 clones, with around 79% found just once. Source: unsorted PBMCs, taken at the start of antiretroviral therapy. The receptors come from a man in his thirties or forties with HIV. The CDR3 runs from the conserved cysteine through the conserved F or W. The D gene is left open where the match is weak. Size tells how often a clone was seen (once, few, many) or the class of an expanded clone, and some rows leave it out.

>15|TRBD1|TRBJ1-2|TRBV19|.
CASSPNRGQGYGYTF
TGTGCCAGTAGTCCCAACAGGGGTCAGGGCTATGGCTACACCTTC
>18|TRBD1|TRBJ2-7|TRBV28|.
CASSSPSPTGASSYEQYF
TGTGCCAGCAGTTCCCCCAGCCCGACAGGGGCGTCCTCCTACGAGCAGTACTTC
>14|.|TRBJ2-1|TRBV4-3|.
CASSVADQDNEQFF
TGCGCCAGCAGTGTGGCGGACCAGGACAATGAGCAGTTCTTC
>14|.|TRBJ2-4|TRBV30|.
CAWGEGIAKNIQYF
TGTGCCTGGGGAGAGGGGATAGCCAAAAACATTCAGTACTTC
>13|TRBD1|TRBJ2-2|TRBV6-4|once
CASSDRDTGELFF
TGTGCCAGTAGTGACAGGGACACCGGGGAGCTGTTTTTT
>12|.|TRBJ1-3|TRBV28|.
CASTTSGNTIYF
TGTGCCAGCACCACTTCTGGAAACACCATATATTTT
>12|.|TRBJ1-1|TRBV14|few
CASSPGYTEAFF
TGTGCCAGCAGCCCCGGCTACACTGAAGCTTTCTTT
>14|.|TRBJ1-1|TRBV19|once
CASLKTGMNTEAFF
TGTGCCAGCCTAAAGACCGGAATGAACACTGAAGCTTTCTTT
>15|TRBD2|TRBJ2-1|TRBV9|.
CASSPTSGYYNEQFF
TGTGCCAGCAGCCCGACTAGCGGGTATTACAATGAGCAGTTCTTC
>15|.|TRBJ1-4|TRBV27|.
CASSTRQDPNEKLFF
TGTGCCAGCAGTACTCGACAGGATCCTAATGAAAAACTGTTTTTT
>16|.|TRBJ1-2|TRBV7-8|.
CASSRESGLPWGGYTF
TGTGCCAGCAGCCGCGAGTCGGGACTCCCCTGGGGTGGCTACACCTTC
>16|.|TRBJ1-5|TRBV6-1|.
CASSEATWGIGQPQHF
TGTGCCAGCAGTGAAGCGACATGGGGCATCGGTCAGCCCCAGCATTTT
>15|.|TRBJ2-1|TRBV28|.
CASSFKGSGLDEQFF
TGTGCCAGCAGTTTTAAAGGGTCTGGTCTGGATGAGCAGTTCTTC
>15|.|TRBJ1-1|TRBV19|.
CASSIGSEGYTEAFF
TGTGCCAGTAGTATCGGAAGTGAGGGTTACACTGAAGCTTTCTTT
>16|.|TRBJ1-1|TRBV7-8|.
CASSLARREGKSEAFF
TGTGCCAGCAGCTTAGCGAGGCGGGAAGGGAAATCTGAAGCTTTCTTT
>18|TRBD1|TRBJ1-2|TRBV28|.
CASSFRTGDRGQNYGYTF
TGTGCCAGCAGTTTTAGGACTGGGGACAGGGGGCAAAACTATGGCTACACCTTC
>17|.|TRBJ2-2|TRBV15|few
CATSRALPGHDTGELFF
TGTGCCACCAGCAGAGCTTTACCGGGACATGACACCGGGGAGCTGTTTTTT
>16|TRBD1|TRBJ1-1|TRBV30|.
CAWSVGTGGLNTEAFF
TGTGCCTGGAGTGTGGGGACAGGGGGCTTGAACACTGAAGCTTTCTTT
>13|.|TRBJ1-5|TRBV6-5|.
CASSSGPNQPQHF
TGTGCCAGCAGTTCCGGACCAAATCAGCCCCAGCATTTT
>15|.|TRBJ2-2|TRBV7-3|.
CASSLRAGETGELFF
TGTGCCAGCAGCTTAAGGGCCGGTGAGACCGGGGAGCTGTTTTTT
>15|.|TRBJ2-2|TRBV2|.
CASSSSFANTGELFF
TGTGCCAGCAGTTCGTCGTTCGCGAACACCGGGGAGCTGTTTTTT
>17|.|TRBJ1-1|TRBV28|.
CASSLPLGTPMNTEAFF
TGTGCCAGCAGTTTACCCCTGGGGACCCCCATGAACACTGAAGCTTTCTTT
>16|.|TRBJ2-7|TRBV7-9|.
CASSQSYGVGLYEQYF
TGTGCCAGCAGCCAAAGTTACGGTGTGGGGTTGTACGAGCAGTACTTC